What follows describes a single T cell receptor beta chain. Antigen unknown. With ipilimumab providing CTLA-4 blockade, focal radiation was administered to patients who had chemo-refractory metastatic non-small-cell lung cancer. The data belong to a study of radiotherapy plus CTLA-4 blockade in lung cancer. At the level of the study: Objective response was observed in approximately 18% of patients, and disease control in roughly 31%.

Some clones are missing from TCRdb's copy, which holds only in-frame ones; the method was immunoSEQ multiplex PCR. Of around 49,000 clones listed, around 83% are singletons. Study conclusions and caveats: Interferon-beta and early blood T cell clone dynamics reportedly predicted response best. After radiotherapy and ipilimumab, tumor-derived clones expanded in peripheral blood.

Source: peripheral blood, taken from a patient treated with radiotherapy plus ipilimumab. The receptor was derived from a human donor with non-small cell lung cancer whose response to radiotherapy plus ipilimumab could not be evaluated.

The CDR3 loop reads CASGKTSGSYNEQFF. DNA of the CDR3: TGTGCTAGTGGCAAGACTAGCGGGAGCTACAATGAGCAGTTCTTC. V and J are TRBV12-5 and TRBJ2-1; 12 nucleotides line up with TRBD2. V was clipped by 6 bases and J by 3 bases; unmatched bases: 3. From germline, CDR1 is LGHNT and CDR2 FRNRAP. The CDR3 extends over 15 amino acids.